Each of the 27 T cell receptor beta chains below was sequenced from the same sample in a study of immune evolution from preneoplasia to lung adenocarcinoma. Sequencing used immunoSEQ multiplex PCR; TCRdb keeps in-frame clones, though not all of them. Of thousands of clones listed, approximately 80% are singletons. The source material was FFPE adjacent normal lung tissue. These receptors were obtained from a donor aged 70 or older with lung adenocarcinoma.

The chain couples TRBV6-1 to TRBJ2-7; D might be TRBD2 (6 bases). The length of the CDR3 is 16 residues. Trimming shortened V by 2 bases and J by 0 bases, and 14 bases separated the two germline ends. CDR1 and CDR2 from the germline V gene are MNHNS and SASEGT. The CDR3 loop is CASSEPLSSASYEQYF. CDR3 in DNA: TGTGCCAGCAGTGAACCTCTTTCTAGCGCCTCCTACGAGCAGTACTTC.

There are a few counts of this clone. J is TRBJ2-3 and V is TRBV19, with TRBD1 as a possible D gene (5 bases). Deletions cut 6 bases from V and 4 bases from J, with 14 bases between. The CDR3 covers 14 residues. Per the germline V gene, CDR1 is LNHDA and CDR2 is SQIVND (reference sequence). The CDR3 loop reads CASRQQGVSDTQYF. As DNA, the CDR3 is TGTGCCAGTAGACAGCAAGGGGTCTCAGATACGCAGTATTTT. The full variable domain, with the rest looked up from reference TRBV19 and TRBJ2-3, is DGGITQSPKYLFRKEGQNVTLSCEQNLNHDAMYWYRQDPGQGLRLIYYSQIVNDFQKGDIAEGYSVSREKKESFPLTVTSAQKNPTAFYLCASRQQGVSDTQYFGPGTRLTVL.

This chain uses TRBV11-2 with TRBJ2-7, with 10 bases matching TRBD2. Germline V CDR1 and CDR2: SGHAT, FQNNGV. The CDR3 spans 19 residues. Trimming at V came to 1 base and at J to 2 bases, leaving 14 bases not matched to a gene. The CDR3 reads CASSLVRLTRTSGAYEQYF. The DNA for the CDR3 is TGTGCCAGCAGCTTAGTACGATTAACGAGGACTAGCGGAGCCTACGAGCAGTACTTC.

This clone is large by share. The J gene is TRBJ2-7, the V gene TRBV6-6; 11 bases are shared with TRBD2. The CDR3 extends over 16 amino acids. With 0 bases clipped from V and 8 bases from J, the junction kept 9 bases outside the gene matches. Germline V lookup: CDR1 MNHNY, CDR2 SVGAGI (reference sequence). The CDR3 spells CASSYSVLAGGPQQYF. In DNA, the CDR3 is TGTGCCAGCAGTTACTCGGTCCTAGCGGGAGGACCTCAGCAGTACTTC.

This chain links TRBV6-1 with TRBJ2-1, with TRBD2 matching over 8 bases. CDR1 and CDR2 from the germline V gene are MNHNS and SASEGT. This CDR3 contains 17 residues. Losses at the gene ends were 2 bases for V and 0 bases for J; bases not matched to a gene: 6. DNA for the CDR3: TGTGCCAGCAGTGAATATAGCGGGGCGAGCTCCTACAATGAGCAGTTCTTC. Amino acids: CASSEYSGASSYNEQFF.

This clone has just one count. The chain uses TRBV6-5 and TRBJ2-7; 10 bases are shared with TRBD2. J lost 3 bases, V lost 0 bases, and 5 bases had no gene match. Per the germline V gene, CDR1 is MNHEY and CDR2 is SVGAGI. The CDR3 loop spans 16 amino acids. DNA of the CDR3: TGTGCCAGCAGTTACTCTTCTAGCGGGAGAGGCTACGAGCAGTACTTC. Encoded protein: CASSYSSSGRGYEQYF.

This sequence joins TRBV5-1 and TRBJ2-7; TRBD1 matches 8 bases. This CDR3 is 14 amino acids long. Germline loops: CDR1 SGHRS, CDR2 YFSETQ. Germline trimming cut 0 bases from V and 7 bases from J; bases unmatched to any gene: 6. The CDR3 region is CASSLGVTGGEQYF. DNA for the CDR3: TGCGCCAGCAGCTTGGGAGTAACAGGGGGTGAGCAGTACTTC.

The chain links TRBV2 to TRBJ2-4; D is perhaps TRBD2 (6 bases). The germline CDR1 and CDR2 sequences are SNHLY and FYNNEI. The CDR3 spans 19 residues. V shed 3 bases and J shed 0 bases, with 21 bases lying between them. Here the CDR3 DNA reads TGTGCCAGCAGTGATTCCGGGGGATGGGGTAGCCCAGCCAAAAACATTCAGTACTTC. The encoded protein is CASSDSGGWGSPAKNIQYF.

The J gene is TRBJ2-3, the V gene TRBV7-8, with TRBD1 identical over 7 bases. The CDR3 sequence is 14 residues long. Germline CDR1 reads SGHVS; CDR2 reads FQNEAQ. Trimming cost V 3 bases and J 1 base; bases outside gene matches: 1. The CDR3 sequence is CASSFDRGTDTQYF. The CDR3 DNA is TGTGCCAGCAGCTTCGACAGGGGCACAGATACGCAGTATTTT.

About this clone: Other nucleotide sequences from this sample produce the same CDR3. V usage is TRBV18 and J usage is TRBJ2-3; either TRBD1 or TRBD2 may fit D (5 bases each). Trimming shortened V by 1 base and J by 2 bases, and 10 bases separated the two germline ends. The CDR3 spans 15 residues. Germline values: CDR1 KGHSH, CDR2 LQKENI. This CDR3 is CASSPLSGTTDTQYF. The CDR3 DNA is TGTGCCAGCTCACCACTGTCTGGGACCACAGATACGCAGTATTTT.

The chain carries TRBV19 and TRBJ2-7, with 8 positions matching TRBD2. With 2 bases clipped from V and 5 bases from J, the junction kept 17 bases outside the gene matches. Per germline, CDR1 LNHDA and CDR2 SQIVND (reference sequence). The CDR3 loop spans 18 amino acids. The CDR3 region is CASSIFPPGAGVGHEQYF. In DNA, the CDR3 is TGTGCCAGTAGTATATTCCCCCCCGGAGCGGGAGTGGGCCACGAGCAGTACTTC.

The chain couples TRBV19 to TRBJ1-2, with 9 bases fitting TRBD1. The V gene end was trimmed by 5 bases and the J gene end by 7 bases; junction bases not matched to a gene: 5. The V gene's germline CDR1 is LNHDA and CDR2 SQIVND (reference sequence). The CDR3 runs to 13 residues. The CDR3 sequence: CASSPTGGSGYTF. In DNA, the CDR3 is TGTGCCAGTAGTCCGACAGGGGGAAGTGGCTACACCTTC.

The chain uses TRBV7-3 and TRBJ2-3; D not resolved. Trimming took 1 base from V and 2 from J, leaving 19 bases between them. The length of the CDR3 is 18 residues. Germline CDR1 reads SGHTA; CDR2 reads FQGTGA. CDR3 bases: TGTGCCAGCAGCTTAAACCCCGCCAGCTACTTAGACACAGATACGCAGTATTTT. It specifies CASSLNPASYLDTDTQYF.

This chain links TRBV19 with TRBJ2-6, with D possibly matching TRBD2 (6 bases). The germline CDR1 and CDR2 sequences are LNHDA and SQIVND (reference sequence). Trimming removed 3 bases from V and 15 bases from J, with 18 bases in between. This CDR3 has 14 residues. CDR3 DNA sequence: TGTGCCAGTAGTATTGGGGGGATTCAGCTGGACCTGACTTTC. This codes for CASSIGGIQLDLTF. Filled out from reference TRBV19 and TRBJ2-6, the complete variable domain reads DGGITQSPKYLFRKEGQNVTLSCEQNLNHDAMYWYRQDPGQGLRLIYYSQIVNDFQKGDIAEGYSVSREKKESFPLTVTSAQKNPTAFYLCASSIGGIQLDLTFGAGSRLTVL.

This clone was seen a few times. The chain joins TRBV10-1 to TRBJ2-5, with 7 nucleotides matching TRBD1. CDR1 and CDR2 (germline): WNHNN, SYGVQD (reference sequence). Trimming removed 5 bases from V and 5 bases from J; junction bases left unmatched: 5. The CDR3 contains 13 residues. The CDR3: CASSNTGEETQYF. CDR3 coding DNA: TGCGCCAGCAGTAACACAGGGGAGGAGACCCAGTACTTC.

The chain is built from TRBV11-1 and TRBJ2-1, with D perhaps matching TRBD2 (6 bases). Between the trimmed V and J ends, which lost 4 bases and 0 bases, there was a span of 10 bases. Germline values: CDR1 SGHAT, CDR2 FQDESV (reference sequence). The CDR3 spans 15 residues. The CDR3: CASSSRESSYNEQFF. The CDR3 DNA is TGTGCCAGCAGCTCTCGGGAGAGCTCCTACAATGAGCAGTTCTTC.

The V and J genes are TRBV30 and TRBJ1-2; the D gene is possibly TRBD1 (5 bases). Germline V gene data show CDR1 as GTSNPN and CDR2 as SVGIG (reference sequence). CDR3 size: 12 residues. Trimming shortened V by 0 bases and J by 6 bases, and 8 bases separated the two germline ends. The CDR3 bases are TGTGCCTGGAGTGTCCAGGGTGATGGCTACACCTTC. This gives the protein CAWSVQGDGYTF. The full variable domain, in which reference TRBV30 and TRBJ1-2 provide the parts outside the CDR3, is SQTIHQWPATLVQPVGSPLSLECTVEGTSNPNLYWYRQAAGRGLQLLFYSVGIGQISSEVPQNLSASRPQDRQFILSSKKLLLSDSGFYLCAWSVQGDGYTFGSGTRLTVV.

This chain joins TRBV5-5 and TRBJ2-3; D could derive from TRBD1 or TRBD2 (5 bases each). Germline V gives CDR1 SGHKS, CDR2 YYEKEE (reference sequence). This CDR3 comprises 18 residues. V gave up 4 bases and J gave up 0 bases, with 21 bases separating them. CDR3 nucleotides: TGTGCCAGCAGCCGATTTCCTAGGGACGGTTCTAGCACAGATACGCAGTATTTT. It encodes CASSRFPRDGSSTDTQYF.

CDR3 amino acids: CASSLKAGGSYEQYF. The CDR3 region has the DNA TGCGCCAGCAGCTTAAAGGCAGGAGGGTCCTACGAGCAGTACTTC. The chain employs TRBV5-1 and TRBJ2-7; D is perhaps TRBD2 (6 bases). The CDR3 covers 15 residues. The V gene lost 2 bases and the J gene lost 1 base, with 13 bases spanning the gap. CDR1 and CDR2 from the germline V gene are SGHRS and YFSETQ.

The rearrangement uses TRBV5-5 and TRBJ1-1; D is unresolved. This CDR3 spans 15 amino acids. Germline V gene sequence: CDR1 SGHKS, CDR2 YYEKEE (reference sequence). The V and J ends lost 1 base and 0 bases respectively, with 10 bases between them. CDR3 sequence (DNA): TGTGCCAGCAGCTTGTATCAGTCCATGAACACTGAAGCTTTCTTT. Translated: CASSLYQSMNTEAFF.

The gene calls are TRBV25-1 and TRBJ1-4; D not certain. The V gene's germline CDR1 is MGHDK and CDR2 SYGVNS. The CDR3 runs 13 residues. Trimming stripped 8 bases from V and 0 bases from J, with 7 bases between. CDR3 coding DNA: TGTGCCAGCGGTTTCTCAACTAATGAAAAACTGTTTTTT. It encodes CASGFSTNEKLFF.

This clone was found once. The J gene is TRBJ2-5, the V gene TRBV20-1, with D uncertain. Per the germline V gene, CDR1 is DFQATT and CDR2 is SNEGSKA (reference sequence). The V and J ends lost 6 bases and 1 base respectively, with 3 bases between them. This CDR3 region has 10 residues. The CDR3 DNA follows: TGCAGTGCCGGCCAAGAGACCCAGTACTTC. This encodes CSAGQETQYF.

The J gene is TRBJ1-1, the V gene TRBV11-2, with unresolved D. The V end lost 5 bases, the J end lost 1 base, and 17 bases lay between the germline ends. The CDR3 sequence is 16 residues long. From germline, CDR1 is SGHAT and CDR2 FQNNGV. As DNA, the CDR3 is TGTGCCAGCAGCGCAGGTCCGGGCCGGTCGAACACTGAAGCTTTCTTT. This codes for CASSAGPGRSNTEAFF. The entire variable domain, with the rest obtained from reference TRBV11-2 and TRBJ1-1, is as follows: EAGVAQSPRYKIIEKRQSVAFWCNPISGHATLYWYQQILGQGPKLLIQFQNNGVVDDSQLPKDRFSAERLKGVDSTLKIQPAKLEDSAVYLCASSAGPGRSNTEAFFGQGTRLTVV.

The V gene is TRBV5-1, the J gene TRBJ1-1, with D perhaps TRBD1 (6 bases). Deletions cut 0 bases from V and 11 bases from J, with 17 bases between. CDR1 and CDR2 from the germline V gene are SGHRS and YFSETQ. The CDR3 has 14 amino acids. The DNA for the CDR3 is TGCGCCAGCAGCTTGGCCTCAGGGGCTAATGTGGCTTTCTTT. It yields the protein CASSLASGANVAFF.

The chain employs TRBV4-2 and TRBJ1-2; 8 bases are a match to TRBD1. This CDR3 spans 15 amino acids. V shed 0 bases, J shed 3 bases, and the junction held 3 bases outside the gene matches. Germline V gene lookup returns CDR1 LGHNA and CDR2 YNFKEQ. Here the CDR3 reads CASSQDQGADYGYTF. CDR3 nucleotides: TGTGCCAGCAGCCAAGATCAGGGGGCGGACTATGGCTACACCTTC.

The chain uses TRBV7-2 and TRBJ2-7, with 9 bases that match TRBD2. The CDR3 extends over 13 amino acids. V was pared by 3 bases and J by 3 bases, with 0 bases of the junction left unmatched. Germline CDR1 is SGHTA and CDR2 is FQGNSA. The CDR3 here is CASSFSGSYEQYF. In DNA, the CDR3 is TGTGCCAGCAGCTTTAGCGGGAGCTACGAGCAGTACTTC.

In its sample, this clone is medium-sized. The chain recombines TRBV9 with TRBJ2-1; TRBD2 agrees at 10 bases. After removal of 0 bases from V and 4 bases from J, the junction contained 1 base not matched to a gene. The CDR3 runs to 15 residues. The germline CDR1 and CDR2 sequences are SGDLS and YYNGEE. CDR3 sequence (DNA): TGTGCCAGCAGCGTAGGAGCGGGAGGGTACAATGAGCAGTTCTTC. Protein sequence: CASSVGAGGYNEQFF.